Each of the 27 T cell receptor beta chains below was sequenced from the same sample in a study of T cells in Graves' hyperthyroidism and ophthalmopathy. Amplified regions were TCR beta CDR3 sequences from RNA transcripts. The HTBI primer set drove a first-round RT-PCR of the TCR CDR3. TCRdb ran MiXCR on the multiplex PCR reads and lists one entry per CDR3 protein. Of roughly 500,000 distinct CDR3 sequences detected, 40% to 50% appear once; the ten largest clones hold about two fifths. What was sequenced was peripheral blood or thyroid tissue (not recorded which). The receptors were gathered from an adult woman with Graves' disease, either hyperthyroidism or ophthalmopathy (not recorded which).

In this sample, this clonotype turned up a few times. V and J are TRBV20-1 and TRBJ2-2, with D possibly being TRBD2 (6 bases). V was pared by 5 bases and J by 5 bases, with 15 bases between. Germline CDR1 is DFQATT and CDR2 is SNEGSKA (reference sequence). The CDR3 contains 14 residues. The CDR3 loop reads CSALEGAGTGELFF. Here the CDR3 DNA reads TGCAGTGCTTTGGAGGGCGCGGGTACCGGGGAGCTGTTTTTT.

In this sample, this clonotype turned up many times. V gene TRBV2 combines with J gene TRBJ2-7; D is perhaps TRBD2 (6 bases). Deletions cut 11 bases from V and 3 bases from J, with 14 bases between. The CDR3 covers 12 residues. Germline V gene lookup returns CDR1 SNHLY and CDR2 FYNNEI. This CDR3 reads CAGRGLNYEQYF. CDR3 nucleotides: TGTGCCGGCCGGGGACTCAACTACGAGCAGTACTTC.

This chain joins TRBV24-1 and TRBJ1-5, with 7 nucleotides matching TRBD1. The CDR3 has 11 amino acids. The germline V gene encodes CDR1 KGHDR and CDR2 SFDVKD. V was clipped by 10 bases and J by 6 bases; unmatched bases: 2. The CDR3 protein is CATGGSQPQHF. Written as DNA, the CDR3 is TGTGCCACAGGGGGCAGTCAGCCCCAGCATTTT.

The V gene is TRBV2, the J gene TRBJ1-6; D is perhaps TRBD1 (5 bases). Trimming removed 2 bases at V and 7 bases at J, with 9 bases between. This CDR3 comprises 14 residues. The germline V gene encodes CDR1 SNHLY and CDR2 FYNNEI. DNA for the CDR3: TGTGCCAGCAGTGAATATGGGGGAAATTCACCCCTCCACTTT. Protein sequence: CASSEYGGNSPLHF.

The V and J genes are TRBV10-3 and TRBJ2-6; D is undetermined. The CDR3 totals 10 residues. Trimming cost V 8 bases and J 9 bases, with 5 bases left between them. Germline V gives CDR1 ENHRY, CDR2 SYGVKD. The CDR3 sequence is CAIGDNVLTF. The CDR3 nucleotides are TGTGCCATCGGAGACAACGTCCTGACTTTC.

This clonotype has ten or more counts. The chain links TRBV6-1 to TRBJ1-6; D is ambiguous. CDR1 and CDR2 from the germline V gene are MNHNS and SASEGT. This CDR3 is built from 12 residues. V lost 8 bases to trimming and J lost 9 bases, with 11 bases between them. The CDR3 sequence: CASHLGGSPLHF. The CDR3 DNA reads TGTGCCAGCCACCTCGGTGGTTCACCCCTCCACTTT.

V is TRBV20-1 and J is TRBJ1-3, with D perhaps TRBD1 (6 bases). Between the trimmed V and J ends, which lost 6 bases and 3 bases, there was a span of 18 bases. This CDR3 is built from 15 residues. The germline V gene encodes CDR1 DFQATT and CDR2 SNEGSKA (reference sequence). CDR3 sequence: CSAPLRGGRGNTIYF. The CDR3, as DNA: TGCAGTGCGCCGTTAAGGGGGGGCCGTGGAAACACCATATATTTT.

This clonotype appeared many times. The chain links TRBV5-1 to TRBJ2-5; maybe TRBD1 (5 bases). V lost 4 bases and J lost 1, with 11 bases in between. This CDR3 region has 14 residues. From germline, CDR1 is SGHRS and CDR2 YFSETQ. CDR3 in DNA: TGCGCCAGCAGCCCTTATGGGGCCCAAGAGACCCAGTACTTC. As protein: CASSPYGAQETQYF.

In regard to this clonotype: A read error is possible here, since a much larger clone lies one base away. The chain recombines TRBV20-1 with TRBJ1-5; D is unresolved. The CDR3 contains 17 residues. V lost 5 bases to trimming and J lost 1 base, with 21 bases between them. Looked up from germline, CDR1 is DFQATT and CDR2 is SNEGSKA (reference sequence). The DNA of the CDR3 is TGCAGTGCTTCCCGCCGAGGTGGAGGCGCGAGCAATCAGCCCCAGCATTTT. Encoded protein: CSASRRGGGASNQPQHF.

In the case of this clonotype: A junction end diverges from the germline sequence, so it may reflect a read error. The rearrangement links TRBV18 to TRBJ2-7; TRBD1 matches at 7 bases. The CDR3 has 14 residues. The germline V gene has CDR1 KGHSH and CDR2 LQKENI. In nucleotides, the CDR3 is TGTGCCAGCTCAACACAGGGGTGGGCCTACGAGCGGTACTTC. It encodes CASSTQGWAYERYF.

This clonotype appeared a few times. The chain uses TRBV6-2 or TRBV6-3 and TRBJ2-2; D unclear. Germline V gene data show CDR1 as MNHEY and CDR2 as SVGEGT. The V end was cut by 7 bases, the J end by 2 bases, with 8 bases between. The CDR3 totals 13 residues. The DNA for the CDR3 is TGTGCCAGCACCTCCCTCAACACCGGGGAGCTGTTTTTT. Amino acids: CASTSLNTGELFF.

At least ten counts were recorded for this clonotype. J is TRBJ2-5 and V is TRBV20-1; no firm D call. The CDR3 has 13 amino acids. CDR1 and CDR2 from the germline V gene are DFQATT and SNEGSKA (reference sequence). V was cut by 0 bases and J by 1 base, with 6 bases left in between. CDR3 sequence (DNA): TGCAGTGCTAGAGACAGGTTCCAAGAGACCCAGTACTTC. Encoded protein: CSARDRFQETQYF.

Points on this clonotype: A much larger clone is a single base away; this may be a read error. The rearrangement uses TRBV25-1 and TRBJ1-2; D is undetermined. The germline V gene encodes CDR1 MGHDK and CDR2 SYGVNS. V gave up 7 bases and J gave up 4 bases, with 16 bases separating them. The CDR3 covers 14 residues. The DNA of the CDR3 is TGTGCCAGCAAAGGACCAATGGTCAGCTATGGCTACACCTTC. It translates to CASKGPMVSYGYTF.

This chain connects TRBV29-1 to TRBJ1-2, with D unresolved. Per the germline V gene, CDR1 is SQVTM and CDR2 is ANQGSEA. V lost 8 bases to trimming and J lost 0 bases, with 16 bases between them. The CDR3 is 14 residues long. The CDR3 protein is CSREWWRANYGYTF. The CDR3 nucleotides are TGCAGCAGAGAGTGGTGGAGAGCTAACTATGGCTACACCTTC.

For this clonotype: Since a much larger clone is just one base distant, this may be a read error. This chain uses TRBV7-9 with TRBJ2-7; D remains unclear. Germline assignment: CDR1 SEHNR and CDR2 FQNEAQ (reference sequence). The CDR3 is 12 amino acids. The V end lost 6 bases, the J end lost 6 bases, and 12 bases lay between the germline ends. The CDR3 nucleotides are TGTGCCAGCAGTACCGGACGCATCGAGCAGTACTTC. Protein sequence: CASSTGRIEQYF.

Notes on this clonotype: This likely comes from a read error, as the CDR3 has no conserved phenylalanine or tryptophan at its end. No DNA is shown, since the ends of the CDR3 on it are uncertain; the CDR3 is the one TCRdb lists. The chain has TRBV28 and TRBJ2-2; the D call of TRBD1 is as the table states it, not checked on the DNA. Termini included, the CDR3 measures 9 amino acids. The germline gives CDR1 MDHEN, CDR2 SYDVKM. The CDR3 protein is CASRPGDRV.

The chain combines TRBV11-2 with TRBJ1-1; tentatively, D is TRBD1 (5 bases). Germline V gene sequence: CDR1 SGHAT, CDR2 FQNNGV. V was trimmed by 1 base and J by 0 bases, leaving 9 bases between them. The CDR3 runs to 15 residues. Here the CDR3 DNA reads TGTGCCAGCAGCTTAGGGTTGACAGTGAACACTGAAGCTTTCTTT. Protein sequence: CASSLGLTVNTEAFF. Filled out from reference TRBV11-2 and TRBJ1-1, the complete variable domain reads EAGVAQSPRYKIIEKRQSVAFWCNPISGHATLYWYQQILGQGPKLLIQFQNNGVVDDSQLPKDRFSAERLKGVDSTLKIQPAKLEDSAVYLCASSLGLTVNTEAFFGQGTRLTVV.

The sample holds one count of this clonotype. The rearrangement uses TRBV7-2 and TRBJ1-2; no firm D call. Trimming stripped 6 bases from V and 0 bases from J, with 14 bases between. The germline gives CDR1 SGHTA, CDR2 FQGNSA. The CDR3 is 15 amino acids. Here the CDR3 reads CASRREPATNYGYTF. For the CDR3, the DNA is TGTGCCAGCAGGCGTGAGCCAGCCACTAACTATGGCTACACCTTC.

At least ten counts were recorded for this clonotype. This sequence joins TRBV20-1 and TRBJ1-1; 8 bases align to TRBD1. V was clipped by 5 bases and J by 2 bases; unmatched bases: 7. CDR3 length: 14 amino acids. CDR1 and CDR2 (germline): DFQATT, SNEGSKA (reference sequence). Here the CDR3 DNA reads TGCAGTGCTTCTCGACAGGGGATAAACACTGAAGCTTTCTTT. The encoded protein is CSASRQGINTEAFF.

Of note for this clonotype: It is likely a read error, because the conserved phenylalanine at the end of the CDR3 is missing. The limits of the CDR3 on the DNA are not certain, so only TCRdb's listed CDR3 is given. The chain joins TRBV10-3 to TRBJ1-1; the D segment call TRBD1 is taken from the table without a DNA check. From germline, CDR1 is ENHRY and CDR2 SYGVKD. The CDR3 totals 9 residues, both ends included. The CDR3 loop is CAISETGIS.

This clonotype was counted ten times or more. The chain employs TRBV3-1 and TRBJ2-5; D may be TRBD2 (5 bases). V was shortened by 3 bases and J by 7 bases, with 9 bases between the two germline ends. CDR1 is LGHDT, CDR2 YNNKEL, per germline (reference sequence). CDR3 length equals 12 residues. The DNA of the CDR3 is TGTGCCAGCAGCCAGGAGGTTGCGACCCAGTACTTC. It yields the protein CASSQEVATQYF.

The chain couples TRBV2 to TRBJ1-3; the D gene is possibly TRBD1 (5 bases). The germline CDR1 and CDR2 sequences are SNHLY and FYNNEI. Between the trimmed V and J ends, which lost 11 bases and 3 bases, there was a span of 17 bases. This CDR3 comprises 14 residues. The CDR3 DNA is TGTGCCCAGAAGGGACTGAGTGATGGAAACACCATATATTTT. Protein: CAQKGLSDGNTIYF.

The CDR3 region is CAWSWTGGREQYF. CDR3 bases: TGTGCCTGGAGCTGGACAGGGGGCCGCGAGCAGTACTTC. The chain joins TRBV30 to TRBJ2-7; 11 bases fit TRBD1. The V and J ends lost 3 bases and 6 bases, in that order; junction bases with no gene match: 4. Germline V lookup: CDR1 GTSNPN, CDR2 SVGIG (reference sequence). The CDR3 runs to 13 residues.

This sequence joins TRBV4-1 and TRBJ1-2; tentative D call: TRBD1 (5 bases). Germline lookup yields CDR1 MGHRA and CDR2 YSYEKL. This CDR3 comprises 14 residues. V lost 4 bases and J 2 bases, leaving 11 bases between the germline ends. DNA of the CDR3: TGCGCCAGCAGCCGAACAGGAGCCAACTATGGCTACACCTTC. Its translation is CASSRTGANYGYTF.

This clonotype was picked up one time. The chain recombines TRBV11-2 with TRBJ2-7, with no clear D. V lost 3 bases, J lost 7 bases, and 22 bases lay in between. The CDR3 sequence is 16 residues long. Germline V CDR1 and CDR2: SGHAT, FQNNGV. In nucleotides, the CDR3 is TGTGCCAGCAGCTTCGATCCAGCCCTTGCCTATGTAGAGCAGTACTTC. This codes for CASSFDPALAYVEQYF. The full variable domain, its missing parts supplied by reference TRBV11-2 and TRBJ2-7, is EAGVAQSPRYKIIEKRQSVAFWCNPISGHATLYWYQQILGQGPKLLIQFQNNGVVDDSQLPKDRFSAERLKGVDSTLKIQPAKLEDSAVYLCASSFDPALAYVEQYFGPGTRLTVT.

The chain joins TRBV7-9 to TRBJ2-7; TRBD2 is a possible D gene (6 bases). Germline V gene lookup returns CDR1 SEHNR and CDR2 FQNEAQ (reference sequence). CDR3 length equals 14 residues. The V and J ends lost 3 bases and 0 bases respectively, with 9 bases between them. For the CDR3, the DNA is TGTGCCAGCAGCTTGGAGGGCGGCTCCTACGAGCAGTACTTC. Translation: CASSLEGGSYEQYF. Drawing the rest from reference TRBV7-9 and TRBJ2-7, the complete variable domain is DTGVSQNPRHKITKRGQNVTFRCDPISEHNRLYWYRQTLGQGPEFLTYFQNEAQLEKSRLLSDRFSAERPKGSFSTLEIQRTEQGDSAMYLCASSLEGGSYEQYFGPGTRLTVT.

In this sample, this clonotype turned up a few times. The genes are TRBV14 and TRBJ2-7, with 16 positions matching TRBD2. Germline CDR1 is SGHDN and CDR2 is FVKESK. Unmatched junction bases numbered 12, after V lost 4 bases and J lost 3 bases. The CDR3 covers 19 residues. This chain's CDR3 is CASSLYSGLAGGHHYEQYF. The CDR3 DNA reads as TGTGCCAGCAGCCTTTACTCGGGACTAGCGGGAGGGCATCACTACGAGCAGTACTTC.